The 21 T cell receptor beta chains in this list originate from one sample, sequenced in a study of blood T cell repertoires in COVID-19. Clones were sequenced by immunoSEQ multiplex PCR, and TCRdb holds only the in-frame ones, with some missing. This table has tens of thousands of clones, approximately 84% appearing once. What was sequenced was peripheral blood. The source of these receptors is a man aged 65-85 years with active COVID-19.

The rearrangement joins TRBV27 to TRBJ2-1, with TRBD2 identical over 16 bases. Per germline, CDR1 MNHEY and CDR2 SMNVEV (reference sequence). The CDR3 totals 20 residues. V lost 2 bases and J lost 4; bases outside the gene matches: 11. CDR3 residues: CASSLLPGTSGGVGYNEQFF. In DNA, the CDR3 is TGTGCCAGCAGTTTACTACCAGGGACTAGCGGGGGGGTAGGTTACAATGAGCAGTTCTTC.

In its sample, this clone was seen a few times. The chain is built from TRBV9 and TRBJ1-5; D remains ambiguous. The V gene lost 4 bases and the J gene lost 7 bases, with 12 bases spanning the gap. Germline V CDR1 and CDR2: SGDLS, YYNGEE. The CDR3 is 13 amino acids. The CDR3 coding sequence is TGTGCCAGCAGCCCATGGGGAGGACAGCCCCAGCATTTT. Translating it yields CASSPWGGQPQHF.

V is TRBV11-3 and J is TRBJ2-3, with D unresolved. Germline V gene data show CDR1 as SGHNT and CDR2 as YENEEA. Trimming pared 0 bases from V and 0 bases from J, leaving 7 bases between. There are 15 residues in the CDR3. DNA for the CDR3: TGTGCCAGCAGCTTAGATCAGTCTAGCACAGATACGCAGTATTTT. It encodes CASSLDQSSTDTQYF.

The CDR3 nucleotides are TGTGCCAGCAGTGCAGGGACTAGCGGGGGTCTCTACGAGCAGTACTTC. This translates into CASSAGTSGGLYEQYF. This chain connects TRBV6-1 to TRBJ2-7; 14 bases agree with TRBD2. V lost 4 bases and J lost 3; bases outside the gene matches: 5. Germline V gene data show CDR1 as MNHNS and CDR2 as SASEGT. The CDR3 consists of 16 residues.

In its sample, this clone was seen a few times. The CDR3 sequence is CASSPRREQYF. CDR3 coding DNA: TGTGCCAGCAGCCCCCGTCGCGAGCAGTACTTC. The V and J genes are TRBV11-2 and TRBJ2-7; D gene ambiguous. CDR3 length equals 11 residues. V dropped 5 bases and J dropped 6 bases, with 8 bases sitting between them. Germline V gene lookup returns CDR1 SGHAT and CDR2 FQNNGV.

This chain connects TRBV5-1 to TRBJ2-7; 7 bases agree with TRBD1. Germline CDR1 SGHRS, CDR2 YFSETQ. The CDR3 has 13 residues. V dropped 4 bases and J dropped 6; count of bases not matched to a gene: 7. The CDR3 sequence is CASSVETGPEQYF. CDR3 coding DNA: TGCGCCAGCAGCGTCGAGACAGGGCCCGAGCAGTACTTC.

The rearrangement links TRBV19 to TRBJ1-6; 8 bases agree with TRBD1. The CDR3 loop spans 16 amino acids. The germline CDR1 and CDR2 sequences are LNHDA and SQIVND (reference sequence). J gave up 4 bases and V 3 bases, and 5 bases lay outside the gene matches. As DNA, the CDR3 is TGTGCCAGTAGTATGCGAGGACAGGGTTATAATTCACCCCTCCACTTT. It encodes CASSMRGQGYNSPLHF.

J is TRBJ1-2 and V is TRBV6-1, with a weak D call TRBD1 (5 bases). The CDR3 is made up of 13 amino acids. Per the germline V gene, CDR1 is MNHNS and CDR2 is SASEGT. Trimming cost V 3 bases and J 5 bases, with 10 bases left between them. CDR3 region: CASSDGQGYGYTF. CDR3 DNA: TGTGCCAGCAGTGACGGGCAGGGATATGGCTACACCTTC.

The chain is built from TRBV19 and TRBJ2-5, with TRBD1 matching 10 bases. This CDR3 comprises 13 residues. Unmatched junction bases numbered 0, after V lost 6 bases and J lost 2 bases. Germline V CDR1 and CDR2: LNHDA, SQIVND (reference sequence). The CDR3 sequence: CASRDRGQETQYF. In nucleotides, the CDR3 is TGTGCCAGTAGGGACAGGGGGCAAGAGACCCAGTACTTC. The variable domain in full, with the rest retrieved from reference TRBV19 and TRBJ2-5, is DGGITQSPKYLFRKEGQNVTLSCEQNLNHDAMYWYRQDPGQGLRLIYYSQIVNDFQKGDIAEGYSVSREKKESFPLTVTSAQKNPTAFYLCASRDRGQETQYFGPGTRLLVL.

Only one count was recorded for this clone. V and J are TRBV5-1 and TRBJ2-5; 11 bases align to TRBD2. Germline loops: CDR1 SGHRS, CDR2 YFSETQ. The CDR3 loop spans 14 amino acids. V dropped 7 bases and J dropped 4; count of bases not matched to a gene: 6. The CDR3 DNA reads as TGCGCCAGCTCTAGCGGGGGGACCCGAGAGACCCAGTACTTC. As protein: CASSSGGTRETQYF.

This clone came up a few times. This chain joins TRBV28 and TRBJ1-2; D perhaps matches TRBD1 (6 bases). The V end was cut by 6 bases, the J end by 2 bases, with 13 bases between. Germline V gene lookup returns CDR1 MDHEN and CDR2 SYDVKM. CDR3 length: 14 amino acids. CDR3 DNA: TGTGCCAGCAGCCTAATGGGACAAAACTATGGCTACACCTTC. Translation gives CASSLMGQNYGYTF.

As to this clone: The junction and the germline gene differ at one end; a read error may be behind it. V and J are TRBV7-3 and TRBJ2-5; 7 bases fit TRBD2. CDR3 length: 13 residues. Germline V lookup: CDR1 SGHTA, CDR2 FQGTGA. The CDR3 DNA reads as TGTGCCAGCAGCGTAACTAGCGAAGAGACCCAGTACTTC. This codes for CASSVTSEETQYF.

V gene TRBV9 combines with J gene TRBJ2-7; D gene unclear. Germline V gives CDR1 SGDLS, CDR2 YYNGEE. The CDR3 is 14 residues long. V was shortened by 0 bases and J by 0 bases, with 7 bases between the two germline ends. The CDR3 is CASSVDLSSYEQYF. CDR3 in DNA: TGTGCCAGCAGCGTAGATCTGAGCTCCTACGAGCAGTACTTC.

The genes are TRBV30 and TRBJ1-5; 9 nucleotides match TRBD1. The CDR3 runs to 16 residues. Germline assignment: CDR1 GTSNPN and CDR2 SVGIG (reference sequence). V lost 1 base and J lost 5; bases outside the gene matches: 9. The CDR3 DNA sequence: TGTGCCTGGAGTGGAGCCGGGACAGGGTACCATCAGCCCCAGCATTTT. This encodes CAWSGAGTGYHQPQHF.

The chain recombines TRBV12-3 or TRBV12-4 with TRBJ2-2, with a possible D match to TRBD2 (5 bases). Trimming shortened V by 4 bases and J by 6 bases, and 9 bases separated the two germline ends. The CDR3 length is 13 residues. The CDR3 sequence is CASSWRTPGELFF. The CDR3 nucleotides read TGTGCCAGCAGTTGGAGGACCCCCGGGGAGCTGTTTTTT.

J is TRBJ1-6 and V is TRBV28, with a tentative D call TRBD1 (6 bases). Germline loops: CDR1 MDHEN, CDR2 SYDVKM. Trimming removed 1 base at V and 6 bases at J, with 16 bases between. The CDR3 is 17 residues long. This CDR3 is CASSLSRGLASNSPLHF. The CDR3 DNA reads TGTGCCAGCAGTTTATCCAGGGGTCTCGCTTCTAATTCACCCCTCCACTTT.

The chain employs TRBV7-2 and TRBJ1-6; 10 positions agree with TRBD1. With V trimmed by 5 bases and J by 6 bases, 7 bases remained unmatched. From germline, CDR1 is SGHTA and CDR2 FQGNSA. The CDR3 sequence is 16 residues long. In DNA form, the CDR3 reads TGTGCCAGCAGCCAAGGGACAGGGGCAAGTAATTCACCCCTCCACTTT. Its translation is CASSQGTGASNSPLHF.

V is TRBV28 and J is TRBJ2-4, with 7 nucleotides matching TRBD1. Trimming at V came to 3 bases and at J to 1 base, leaving 0 bases not matched to a gene. CDR1 is MDHEN and CDR2 is SYDVKM in the germline V gene. This CDR3 contains 14 residues. CDR3 region: CASSFRGAKNIQYF. The CDR3 nucleotides are TGTGCCAGCAGTTTCAGGGGGGCCAAAAACATTCAGTACTTC.

V gene TRBV11-2 combines with J gene TRBJ2-5; perhaps TRBD1 as D (6 bases). Trimming removed 0 bases from V and 5 bases from J, with 13 bases in between. Germline-derived CDR1 and CDR2 are SGHAT and FQNNGV. The CDR3 sequence is 15 residues long. CDR3 sequence reads: CASSLETRRGETQYF. The CDR3 DNA sequence: TGTGCCAGCAGCTTAGAGACACGAAGGGGGGAGACCCAGTACTTC.

This sequence joins TRBV27 and TRBJ2-7; the match to TRBD1 covers 8 bases. V shed 6 bases and J 4 bases; nucleotides not matched to a gene: 11. Per the germline V gene, CDR1 is MNHEY and CDR2 is SMNVEV (reference sequence). CDR3 length: 15 residues. CDR3 protein: CASSLARTGRYEQYF. Written as DNA, the CDR3 is TGTGCCAGCAGCCTTGCCCGGACAGGGCGGTACGAGCAGTACTTC.

This chain connects TRBV25-1 to TRBJ2-3; 7 bases are shared with TRBD1. Trimming took 5 bases from V and 6 from J; bases not matched to a gene: 2. Per germline, CDR1 MGHDK and CDR2 SYGVNS. The length of the CDR3 is 12 residues. The chain's CDR3 is CASSTRGDTQYF. In DNA, the CDR3 is TGTGCCAGCAGTACCAGGGGGGATACGCAGTATTTT.